The entry below describes one T cell receptor (beta chain). The source of the sample is a study of cytomegalovirus exposure and HLA in healthy donors. The PCR ran on 60 Vbeta and 13 Jbeta primers. Method: immunoSEQ multiplex PCR; TCRdb's copy keeps in-frame clones and lacks some. Its listing shows 150,000 or so clones. This CDR3 spans 13 amino acids. After removal of 4 bases from V and 8 bases from J, the junction contained 6 bases not matched to a gene. Looked up from germline, CDR1 is SGHRS and CDR2 is YFSETQ. The rearrangement joins TRBV5-1 to TRBJ1-5; 7 nucleotides align to TRBD1. The sample taken for sequencing was PBMCs. The receptor was derived from a woman in her forties or fifties in good health and CMV-seronegative. CDR3 amino acids: CASSPQGGEPQHF. The CDR3 DNA is TGCGCCAGCAGCCCTCAGGGGGGAGAGCCCCAGCATTTT.